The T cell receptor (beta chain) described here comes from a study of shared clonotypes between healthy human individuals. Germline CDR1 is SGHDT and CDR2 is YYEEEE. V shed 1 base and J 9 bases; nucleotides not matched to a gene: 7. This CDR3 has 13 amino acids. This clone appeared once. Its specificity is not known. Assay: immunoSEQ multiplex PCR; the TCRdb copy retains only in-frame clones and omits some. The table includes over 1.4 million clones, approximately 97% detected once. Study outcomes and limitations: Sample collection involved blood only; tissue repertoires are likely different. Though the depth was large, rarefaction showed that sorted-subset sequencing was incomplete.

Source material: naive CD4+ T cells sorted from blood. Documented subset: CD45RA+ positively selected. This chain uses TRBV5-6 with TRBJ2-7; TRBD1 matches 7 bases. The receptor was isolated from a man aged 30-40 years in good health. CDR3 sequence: CASSLPTGERQYF. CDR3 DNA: TGTGCCAGCAGCTTGCCTACAGGGGAACGGCAGTACTTC.